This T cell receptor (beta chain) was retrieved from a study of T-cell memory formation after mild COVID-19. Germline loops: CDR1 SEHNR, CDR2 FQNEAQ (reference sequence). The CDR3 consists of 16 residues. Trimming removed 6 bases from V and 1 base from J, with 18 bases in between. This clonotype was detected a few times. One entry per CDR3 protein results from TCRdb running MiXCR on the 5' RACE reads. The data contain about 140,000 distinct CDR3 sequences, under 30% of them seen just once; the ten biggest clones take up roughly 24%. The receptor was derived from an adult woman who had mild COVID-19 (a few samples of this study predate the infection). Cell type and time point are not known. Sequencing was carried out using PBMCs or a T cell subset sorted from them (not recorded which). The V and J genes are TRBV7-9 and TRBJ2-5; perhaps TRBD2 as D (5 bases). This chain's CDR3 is CASSQDQREGQETQYF. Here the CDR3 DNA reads TGTGCCAGCAGTCAAGATCAGCGAGAGGGCCAAGAGACCCAGTACTTC.